Detailed here is one T cell receptor (beta chain). What it binds is unknown. Additional DNA sequences in this sample encode the identical CDR3. The PCR ran on 60 Vbeta and 13 Jbeta primers. Method: immunoSEQ multiplex PCR; TCRdb's copy keeps in-frame clones and lacks some. The sample has some 92,000 clones, more than 70% seen once; the top ten hold roughly 9.8%. Germline-derived CDR1 and CDR2 are SGHNT and YENEEA. The CDR3 covers 13 residues. V shed 3 bases and J shed 0 bases, with 5 bases lying between them. The data belong to a study of cytomegalovirus exposure and HLA in healthy donors. Study-wide background: Membership in the Caucasian-associated ancestry cluster was found for 81% of approximately 380 genotyped donors.

Study outcomes and limitations: As a later analysis showed, a missense DCLRE1C variant was linked to trimming of TCR beta V- and J-genes.

The receptor was derived from a man aged 18 to 29 in good health and CMV-seropositive. This chain connects TRBV11-3 to TRBJ1-1; D is unresolved. Sequencing was done on a sample of PBMCs. This chain's CDR3 is CASSFSVNTEAFF. The CDR3 DNA sequence: TGTGCCAGCAGCTTCAGCGTGAACACTGAAGCTTTCTTT.